The entry that follows covers one T cell receptor (beta chain) sequence. The antigen it binds to is not known. The sample holds no much larger clone one base away, and base qualities are not on file. Participants in the prospective study were enrolled through a virtual design, were aged roughly 18 to 100 years, and lived in approximately 25 United States geographic areas. To assign participants to cohorts, the prospective study relied on clinical history that participants themselves reported in a screening survey and a study questionnaire. Exposed participants were defined as having been in contact with someone with a PCR-confirmed or clinician-diagnosed COVID-19 case within 2 weeks of study entry. Each participant in the prospective study had whole blood, serum and a nasopharyngeal or oropharyngeal swab collected by mobile phlebotomists. Prospective study participants could optionally give additional blood draws and questionnaires over a 2-month period. Prospective study blood samples were shipped either frozen or at room temperature before DNA extraction.

This entry belongs to a study of blood T cell repertoires in COVID-19 (dated by TCRdb to the early 2020s). Study-wide context: Collaborator samples came from the United States, Italy and Spain and covered acute and convalescent phases of COVID-19. The material from the prospective study consisted of cDNA or gDNA derived from T cells, B-cell-depleted T cells, or PBMCs. Deeply sampled blood TCRbeta repertoires from subjects exposed to, actively infected with, or recovered from COVID-19 were included in the dataset. A freely available public database, intended as a resource for researchers studying the immune response to SARS-CoV-2, is where the repertoires were released. The samples were drawn from two sources: the first 160 participants of the ongoing ImmuneRACE study, and 950 to 1,500 subjects contributed by 6 global collaborators. A de-identified subject ID, COVID-19 status, age in years and sex were almost always included in the sample metadata. Where HLA class I and class II types were available, the types were taken from metadata supplied by the sample provider, not from assay-based typing.

The immunoSEQ Assay, a bias-controlled multiplex PCR, was used to amplify TCRbeta CDR3 regions from genomic DNA. The study's own analysis went as follows. Within the assay, amplification of reference gene primers was used to estimate how many nucleated cells each sample contained. To quantify the absolute abundance of each unique TCRbeta CDR3 rearrangement, sequence reads were collapsed and filtered. Productive Simpson clonality was computed per sample as the square root of Simpson's diversity index over productive rearrangements. This immuneACCESS table, as held by TCRdb, lists in-frame sequences with V and J called but not all clones. Of the missing ones, under half trace to an unresolved V gene in checked studies; the others have no known cause. Clone size and V and J calls were adopted from that table, with D and trimming inferred from the DNA. The sample data list fewer than 400,000 clones, and 90% of these were observed just once. The top ten constitute around 3.9% of the sample.

Overall results and qualifications from the work: How much clinical and demographic metadata was included differed by source and by participant, and the metadata was provided uncurated.

The germline V gene (reference sequence) gives CDR1 as LNHDA and CDR2 as SQIVND. V and J are trimmed by 7 bases and 3 bases, and the gene matches miss 17 bases of the junction. The CDR3 holds 17 amino acids from the cysteine to the phenylalanine. Solely the CDR3 DNA is kept, with 51 bases framed from the first base. The TCR comes from a woman aged 25 to 45 who had been exposed to COVID-19. Sequencing input: PBMCs or T cells enriched from blood (not recorded which). Recombination linked TRBV19 to TRBJ1-1, with TRBD1 identical over 7 junction bases. The DNA sequence reads TGTGCCAGTACAGTCGGGAGGGGGCGAGGGTGGGACACTGAAGCTTTCTTT. It translates to CASTVGRGRGWDTEAFF.